This is a list of T cell receptor beta chains from one sample in a study of blood T cell repertoires in COVID-19. The data were produced by immunoSEQ multiplex PCR, yet TCRdb's version contains in-frame clones alone and is incomplete. Of roughly 190,000 clones in the sample, roughly 84% were seen once. The source material was PBMCs or T cells enriched from blood (not recorded which). The receptor set was obtained from a woman aged 25 to 39 who had recovered from COVID-19. Both conserved end residues are part of each CDR3. D genes are given only for firm matches. Some rows mark clone size as missing; the rest say once, few, many or name a class of expanded clone.

v_call: TRBV2
clone_size: .
j_call: TRBJ1-5
d_call: .
cdr3_aa: CASRANSNQPQHF
cdr3_nt: TGTGCCAGCAGAGCTAATAGCAATCAGCCCCAGCATTTT

v_call: TRBV7-9
clone_size: few
j_call: TRBJ1-1
d_call: TRBD1
cdr3_aa: CASSSGQGRGTEAFF
cdr3_nt: TGTGCCAGCAGCTCCGGACAGGGGAGGGGGACTGAAGCTTTCTTT

v_call: TRBV28
clone_size: .
j_call: TRBJ2-7
d_call: TRBD2
cdr3_aa: CASRGALAGAYEQYF
cdr3_nt: TGTGCCAGCAGGGGGGCTCTAGCGGGAGCCTACGAGCAGTACTTC

v_call: TRBV11-2
clone_size: .
j_call: TRBJ2-7
d_call: TRBD1
cdr3_aa: CASSLIRDRGNEQYF
cdr3_nt: TGTGCCAGCAGCCTCATCCGGGACAGGGGGAACGAGCAGTACTTC

v_call: TRBV7-9
clone_size: .
j_call: TRBJ2-2
d_call: TRBD1
cdr3_aa: CASSSPPGTGVSGELFF
cdr3_nt: TGTGCCAGCAGCAGCCCTCCCGGGACAGGGGTGTCCGGGGAGCTGTTTTTT

v_call: TRBV14
clone_size: .
j_call: TRBJ2-1
d_call: TRBD1
cdr3_aa: CASSPIIMGQEIPYNEQFF
cdr3_nt: TGTGCCAGCAGCCCTATAATAATGGGACAGGAAATACCCTACAATGAGCAGTTCTTC

v_call: TRBV4-2
clone_size: .
j_call: TRBJ1-4
d_call: .
cdr3_aa: CASSQEGTGSNEKLFF
cdr3_nt: TGTGCCAGCAGCCAAGAAGGCACAGGCTCTAATGAAAAACTGTTTTTT

v_call: TRBV7-2
clone_size: few
j_call: TRBJ1-6
d_call: .
cdr3_aa: CASGQGPLHF
cdr3_nt: TGTGCCAGCGGCCAGGGGCCCCTCCACTTT

v_call: TRBV7-2
clone_size: .
j_call: TRBJ1-3
d_call: .
cdr3_aa: CASSLKFGGNTIYF
cdr3_nt: TGTGCCAGCAGCCTAAAATTCGGGGGAAACACCATATATTTT

v_call: TRBV5-1
clone_size: .
j_call: TRBJ2-2
d_call: .
cdr3_aa: CASSLAGQGNTGELFF
cdr3_nt: TGCGCCAGCAGCTTGGCCGGACAAGGGAACACCGGGGAGCTGTTTTTT

v_call: TRBV5-5
clone_size: once
j_call: TRBJ1-1
d_call: .
cdr3_aa: CASSLRAGKMTEAFF
cdr3_nt: TGTGCCAGCAGCTTGAGGGCAGGGAAGATGACTGAAGCTTTCTTT

v_call: TRBV28
clone_size: .
j_call: TRBJ2-1
d_call: TRBD2
cdr3_aa: CASIRLAGVGSNEQFF
cdr3_nt: TGTGCCAGCATCAGACTAGCGGGAGTCGGGAGCAATGAGCAGTTCTTC

v_call: TRBV7-9
clone_size: few
j_call: TRBJ2-5
d_call: .
cdr3_aa: CASSPEVQETQYF
cdr3_nt: TGTGCCAGCAGCCCTGAGGTCCAAGAGACCCAGTACTTC

v_call: TRBV30
clone_size: .
j_call: TRBJ1-6
d_call: .
cdr3_aa: CAWSHPPGQGGRPLHF
cdr3_nt: TGTGCCTGGAGTCACCCTCCGGGCCAGGGAGGGAGGCCCCTCCACTTT

v_call: TRBV6-5
clone_size: .
j_call: TRBJ1-1
d_call: .
cdr3_aa: CASSYGRTDTEAFF
cdr3_nt: TGTGCCAGCAGTTATGGTAGAACAGACACTGAAGCTTTCTTT

v_call: TRBV19
clone_size: .
j_call: TRBJ2-1
d_call: .
cdr3_aa: CASSRESGEQFF
cdr3_nt: TGTGCCAGTAGTAGGGAATCAGGGGAGCAGTTCTTC

v_call: TRBV5-1
clone_size: few
j_call: TRBJ2-2
d_call: .
cdr3_aa: CASSFGHSTGELFF
cdr3_nt: TGCGCCAGCAGCTTCGGACATAGCACCGGGGAGCTGTTTTTT

v_call: TRBV27
clone_size: .
j_call: TRBJ1-2
d_call: .
cdr3_aa: CASSFGQGIDTF
cdr3_nt: .

v_call: TRBV2
clone_size: .
j_call: TRBJ1-2
d_call: .
cdr3_aa: CASSTRVLANYGYTF
cdr3_nt: TGTGCCAGCAGTACAAGGGTACTAGCTAACTATGGCTACACCTTC

v_call: TRBV15
clone_size: .
j_call: TRBJ2-3
d_call: TRBD2
cdr3_aa: CATSSLRTSGNTDTQYF
cdr3_nt: TGTGCCACCAGCAGCCTAAGGACTAGCGGGAATACAGATACGCAGTATTTT

v_call: TRBV27
clone_size: .
j_call: TRBJ2-7
d_call: .
cdr3_aa: CASSSPSPTYEQYF
cdr3_nt: TGTGCCAGCAGTTCACCGAGCCCTACCTACGAGCAGTACTTC

v_call: TRBV29-1
clone_size: .
j_call: TRBJ1-1
d_call: .
cdr3_aa: CSVGGVMNTEAFF
cdr3_nt: TGCAGCGTTGGGGGGGTAATGAACACTGAAGCTTTCTTT

v_call: TRBV5-6
clone_size: .
j_call: TRBJ1-2
d_call: .
cdr3_aa: CASSPRTVFNYGYTF
cdr3_nt: TGTGCCAGCAGCCCGAGGACAGTCTTTAACTATGGCTACACCTTC

v_call: TRBV4-2
clone_size: few
j_call: TRBJ2-3
d_call: TRBD1
cdr3_aa: CASSPWTGGTDTQYF
cdr3_nt: TGTGCCAGCAGCCCGTGGACAGGGGGCACAGATACGCAGTATTTT

v_call: TRBV5-8
clone_size: .
j_call: TRBJ2-3
d_call: .
cdr3_aa: CASSLFVGGSTDTQYF
cdr3_nt: TGTGCCAGCAGCTTGTTTGTGGGCGGGAGCACAGATACGCAGTATTTT

v_call: TRBV5-6
clone_size: .
j_call: TRBJ1-1
d_call: TRBD1
cdr3_aa: CASSWGPTGGTEAFF
cdr3_nt: TGTGCCAGCAGCTGGGGACCAACAGGGGGTACTGAAGCTTTCTTT

v_call: TRBV29-1
clone_size: .
j_call: TRBJ2-7
d_call: TRBD1
cdr3_aa: CSAGTGGYEQYF
cdr3_nt: TGCAGTGCCGGGACAGGGGGCTACGAGCAGTACTTC

v_call: TRBV21-1
clone_size: .
j_call: TRBJ2-4
d_call: .
cdr3_aa: CASSKPEDNRLAKNIQYF
cdr3_nt: TGTGCCAGCAGCAAACCCGAGGACAACCGACTAGCCAAAAACATTCAGTACTTC

v_call: TRBV10-2
clone_size: few
j_call: TRBJ1-1
d_call: .
cdr3_aa: CASSGQTMNTEAFF
cdr3_nt: TGCGCCAGCAGTGGGCAGACTATGAACACTGAAGCTTTCTTT

v_call: TRBV3-1/TRBV3-2
clone_size: .
j_call: TRBJ1-5
d_call: .
cdr3_aa: CASSQMAEGTWPQHF
cdr3_nt: TGTGCCAGCAGCCAGATGGCAGAGGGGACTTGGCCCCAGCATTTT

v_call: TRBV18
clone_size: .
j_call: TRBJ2-2
d_call: .
cdr3_aa: CASSPLYSAGASVGELFF
cdr3_nt: TGTGCCAGCTCACCACTGTATTCTGCAGGGGCGTCGGTCGGGGAGCTGTTTTTT

v_call: TRBV7-9
clone_size: once
j_call: TRBJ1-1
d_call: TRBD1
cdr3_aa: CASSLDPGQGNTEAFF
cdr3_nt: TGTGCCAGCAGCTTAGATCCGGGACAGGGGAACACTGAAGCTTTCTTT

v_call: TRBV6-5
clone_size: .
j_call: TRBJ1-2
d_call: .
cdr3_aa: CASSYSSGEGNGYTF
cdr3_nt: TGTGCCAGCAGTTACTCGTCGGGAGAAGGTAATGGCTACACCTTC

v_call: TRBV19
clone_size: .
j_call: TRBJ1-3
d_call: TRBD1
cdr3_aa: CASSTRQGNSGNTIYF
cdr3_nt: TGTGCCAGTAGTACCCGACAGGGAAACTCTGGAAACACCATATATTTT

v_call: TRBV5-1
clone_size: .
j_call: TRBJ1-1
d_call: .
cdr3_aa: CASSLVGRGRNTEAFF
cdr3_nt: TGCGCCAGCAGCTTGGTAGGCAGGGGAAGGAACACTGAAGCTTTCTTT

v_call: TRBV15
clone_size: .
j_call: TRBJ1-4
d_call: TRBD1
cdr3_aa: CATSRRTGESEKLFF
cdr3_nt: TGTGCCACCAGCAGAAGGACAGGGGAGAGTGAAAAACTGTTTTTT

v_call: TRBV5-6
clone_size: few
j_call: TRBJ1-5
d_call: TRBD1
cdr3_aa: CASSLEGTGYLQHF
cdr3_nt: TGTGCCAGCAGCTTGGAAGGGACAGGGTACCTCCAGCATTTT

v_call: TRBV10-1
clone_size: .
j_call: TRBJ2-5
d_call: .
cdr3_aa: CASSESVGGPEQETQYF
cdr3_nt: TGCGCCAGCAGTGAGTCGGTAGGGGGTCCCGAACAAGAGACCCAGTACTTC

v_call: TRBV7-9
clone_size: .
j_call: TRBJ2-3
d_call: .
cdr3_aa: CASSLAQGADTQYF
cdr3_nt: TGTGCCAGCAGCTTAGCGCAAGGGGCAGATACGCAGTATTTT

v_call: TRBV28
clone_size: .
j_call: TRBJ2-3
d_call: TRBD2
cdr3_aa: CASSSTLAGGDRGTQYF
cdr3_nt: TGTGCCAGCAGTTCCACACTAGCGGGAGGGGACCGAGGTACGCAGTATTTT

v_call: TRBV28
clone_size: .
j_call: TRBJ1-2
d_call: .
cdr3_aa: CASSFFQMEGYTF
cdr3_nt: TGTGCCAGCAGTTTCTTCCAAATGGAGGGCTACACCTTC

v_call: TRBV28
clone_size: once
j_call: TRBJ2-1
d_call: TRBD2
cdr3_aa: CASSGTSAYNEQFF
cdr3_nt: TGTGCCAGCAGTGGGACTAGCGCATACAATGAGCAGTTCTTC

v_call: TRBV4-1
clone_size: .
j_call: TRBJ2-3
d_call: TRBD2
cdr3_aa: CASSQPTGLAGSTDTQYF
cdr3_nt: TGCGCCAGCAGCCAGCCCACCGGACTAGCGGGTAGCACAGATACGCAGTATTTT

v_call: TRBV11-2
clone_size: .
j_call: TRBJ1-1
d_call: TRBD1
cdr3_aa: CASRSTGGTEAFF
cdr3_nt: TGTGCCAGCAGATCAACAGGGGGGACTGAAGCTTTCTTT

v_call: TRBV7-2
clone_size: .
j_call: TRBJ2-5
d_call: TRBD2
cdr3_aa: CASSLSASGGAKTQYF
cdr3_nt: TGTGCCAGCAGCTTATCTGCTAGCGGGGGGGCTAAGACCCAGTACTTC

v_call: TRBV29-1
clone_size: .
j_call: TRBJ1-2
d_call: TRBD1
cdr3_aa: CSGLTGTGNYGYTF
cdr3_nt: TGCAGCGGACTAACCGGGACAGGGAATTATGGCTACACCTTC

v_call: TRBV6-5
clone_size: .
j_call: TRBJ1-5
d_call: .
cdr3_aa: CASSYSGQPSQPQHF
cdr3_nt: TGTGCCAGCAGTTACTCCGGACAACCGTCTCAGCCCCAGCATTTT

v_call: TRBV28
clone_size: .
j_call: TRBJ2-5
d_call: TRBD1
cdr3_aa: CASSLTGAQYF
cdr3_nt: TGTGCCAGCAGTTTGACAGGGGCCCAGTACTTC

v_call: TRBV5-1
clone_size: .
j_call: TRBJ2-1
d_call: .
cdr3_aa: CASSLTGEPHNEQFF
cdr3_nt: TGCGCCAGCAGCTTGACGGGAGAACCACACAATGAGCAGTTCTTC

v_call: TRBV4-1
clone_size: .
j_call: TRBJ1-1
d_call: .
cdr3_aa: CASYDLGGTEAFF
cdr3_nt: TGCGCCAGCTACGACCTGGGGGGGACTGAAGCTTTCTTT

v_call: TRBV6-1
clone_size: once
j_call: TRBJ2-4
d_call: .
cdr3_aa: CASSEMRAKNIQYF
cdr3_nt: TGTGCCAGCAGTGAGATGAGAGCCAAAAACATTCAGTACTTC

v_call: TRBV11-1
clone_size: .
j_call: TRBJ1-3
d_call: TRBD1
cdr3_aa: CASSPGQGLNTIYF
cdr3_nt: TGTGCCAGCAGCCCGGGACAGGGGTTGAACACCATATATTTT

v_call: TRBV4-1
clone_size: .
j_call: TRBJ1-2
d_call: .
cdr3_aa: CASSQVGGQIYGYTF
cdr3_nt: TGCGCCAGCAGCCAAGTTGGAGGACAGATCTATGGCTACACCTTC

v_call: TRBV11-2
clone_size: .
j_call: TRBJ2-1
d_call: TRBD2
cdr3_aa: CASSSRTSGGAVMFF
cdr3_nt: TGTGCCAGCAGCTCCCGGACTAGCGGGGGGGCCGTGATGTTCTTC

v_call: TRBV6-5
clone_size: .
j_call: TRBJ1-1
d_call: TRBD1
cdr3_aa: CASSRDSLMNTEAFF
cdr3_nt: TGTGCCAGCAGCCGGGACAGCTTAATGAACACTGAAGCTTTCTTT